The 5 T cell receptor beta chains given below trace back to one sample, sequenced in a study of shared clonotypes between healthy human individuals. The table came from immunoSEQ multiplex PCR; TCRdb's copy has only in-frame clones and leaves some out. The sample carries 950,000 to 1,200,000 clones, 60% to 85% recorded once. The specimen was memory CD4+ T cells from PBMCs. The subset denotes: CD45RA-negative fraction. These receptors were obtained from a man between 18 and 35 years old in good health. Some clones in this sample may be carry-over from other donors' samples.

The sample holds a few counts of this clone. The chain carries TRBV9 and TRBJ1-1; maybe TRBD1 (5 bases). From germline, CDR1 is SGDLS and CDR2 YYNGEE. The CDR3 consists of 15 residues. V lost 3 bases and J lost 1, with 13 bases in between. The CDR3 DNA follows: TGTGCCAGCAGCGAGCTCGGGACTACGAACACTGAAGCTTTCTTT. This codes for CASSELGTTNTEAFF.

This clone was recorded once. This chain joins TRBV30 and TRBJ2-1; D is uncertain. V gave up 3 bases and J gave up 6 bases, with 15 bases separating them. This CDR3 is 14 amino acids long. Germline CDR1 reads GTSNPN; CDR2 reads SVGIG (reference sequence). CDR3 residues: CAWSYGLTPNEQFF. Written as DNA, the CDR3 is TGTGCCTGGAGCTATGGTTTGACCCCCAATGAGCAGTTCTTC.

This clone was seen more than once but under ten times. The V call is TRBV7-8, the J call TRBJ1-2; 7 nucleotides align to TRBD1. Trimming at V came to 0 bases and at J to 4 bases, leaving 5 bases not matched to a gene. Germline V gene lookup returns CDR1 SGHVS and CDR2 FQNEAQ. The CDR3 spans 15 residues. In nucleotides, the CDR3 is TGTGCCAGCAGCTTAGCAAGGGGGCACGGCTATGGCTACACCTTC. It codes for CASSLARGHGYGYTF. The full variable domain, completed using reference TRBV7-8 and TRBJ1-2, is GAGVSQSPRYKVAKRGQDVALRCDPISGHVSLFWYQQALGQGPEFLTYFQNEAQLDKSGLPSDRFFAERPEGSVSTLKIQRTQQEDSAVYLCASSLARGHGYGYTFGSGTRLTVV.

This clone was observed a handful of times. The chain joins TRBV6-1 to TRBJ2-5; 8 nucleotides line up with TRBD2. The CDR3 loop spans 13 amino acids. Germline assignment: CDR1 MNHNS and CDR2 SASEGT. Trimming removed 11 bases from V and 5 bases from J; junction bases left unmatched: 10. CDR3 nucleotide sequence: TGTGCCTCTAGCGGGCAGAGGGGTGAGACCCAGTACTTC. This gives the protein CASSGQRGETQYF.

The V gene is TRBV5-4, the J gene TRBJ1-4; D remains unclear. The germline gives CDR1 SGHNT, CDR2 YYREEE (reference sequence). V was shortened by 4 bases and J by 5 bases, with 9 bases between the two germline ends. This CDR3 is 13 amino acids long. The chain's CDR3 is CASSAALNEKLFF. CDR3 DNA: TGTGCCAGCAGCGCCGCCTTGAATGAAAAACTGTTTTTT.